The source of this TCR beta chain is a study of shared clonotypes between healthy human individuals. Data came from immunoSEQ multiplex PCR; TCRdb stores just in-frame clones and leaves some out. The data contain about 1.1 million clones, about four fifths of them singletons. This CDR3 has 12 residues. Germline values: CDR1 LNHNV, CDR2 YYDKDF (reference sequence). V lost 3 bases and J 11 bases, leaving 13 bases between the germline ends. The J gene is TRBJ1-1, the V gene TRBV15; the D gene is possibly TRBD1 (6 bases). The specimen was memory CD4+ T cells from PBMCs. The subset here: CD45RA-negative fraction. The source of this sequence is a young man in good health. Some clones in this sample may be carry-over from other donors' samples. CDR3 amino acids: CATSREGQGAFF. CDR3 sequence (DNA): TGTGCCACCAGCAGGGAGGGGCAGGGGGCTTTCTTT. The entire variable domain, with the rest obtained from reference TRBV15 and TRBJ1-1, is as follows: DAMVIQNPRYQVTQFGKPVTLSCSQTLNHNVMYWYQQKSSQAPKLLFHYYDKDFNNEADTPDNFQSRRPNTSFCFLDIRSPGLGDTAMYLCATSREGQGAFFGQGTRLTVV.